A selection of T cell receptor beta chains follows, all from one sample in a study of vaccination effects on CD4 cells after COVID-19. Their recognized antigens are unknown. The repertoire was sequenced with immunoSEQ multiplex PCR; TCRdb's copy has only in-frame clones and lacks some. The sample holds around 30,000 clones; around four fifths are singletons and the top ten take about 10%. Here the sequenced sample was CD4+ T cells from PBMCs cultured with HCoV-NL63 spike peptides, taken after COVID-19 vaccination. Every receptor here comes from a human donor who received a COVID-19 vaccine. Each CDR3 is given without its conserved first and last residue.

V gene	CDR3 length	J gene	CDR3 protein
TRBV3-1/TRBV3-2	12	TRBJ2-7	ASSQATLSYEQY
TRBV27	14	TRBJ1-5	ASSLSKGAGGQPQH
TRBV5-1	10	TRBJ1-1	ASKDSHTEAF
TRBV7-8	12	TRBJ1-2	ASSQRTGARGYT
TRBV3-1/TRBV3-2	9	TRBJ2-5	ASVHSGSQY
TRBV5-1	11	TRBJ1-4	ASSFNGMEKLF
TRBV19	14	TRBJ1-4	ASSIYRGVTNEKLF
TRBV2	13	TRBJ1-2	ASRVEGTGGYGYT
TRBV5-5	12	TRBJ2-7	ASSQRRQGAEQY
TRBV3-1/TRBV3-2	16	TRBJ1-2	ASSLTSGRGTLTGGYT
TRBV11-2	14	TRBJ2-3	ASSFRVQHGGDTQY
TRBV19	12	TRBJ2-3	ASSTYGGIDTQY
TRBV11-3	13	TRBJ2-1	ASSLEASSYNEQF
TRBV19	12	TRBJ2-5	ASSIGSSKETQY
TRBV5-1	12	TRBJ2-5	ASSLGSEPETQY
TRBV4-1	12	TRBJ1-2	ASSHGGANYGYT
TRBV6-5	12	TRBJ2-1	ASSYRGTHNEQF
TRBV6-5	12	TRBJ1-1	ASKLDTLNTEAF
TRBV19	13	TRBJ1-3	ASSIIPAGENTIY
TRBV6-5	12	TRBJ1-2	ASSYWGGLYGYT
TRBV18	14	TRBJ1-6	ASSPEQGGANSPLH
TRBV19	14	TRBJ1-6	ASSMREAGLGSPLH
TRBV20-1	8	TRBJ1-2	SASGYGYT
TRBV7-2	11	TRBJ2-7	ASKDRGQLEQY
TRBV19	10	TRBJ2-3	ASSMGTDTQY
TRBV30	14	TRBJ1-5	AWSPPVGQGRQPQH
TRBV3-1/TRBV3-2	13	TRBJ2-1	ASSQQLAGYNEQF
TRBV11-3	14	TRBJ2-2	ASSAPPLEGGGELF
TRBV10-2	11	TRBJ1-5	ASSGDSNQPQH
TRBV6-5	12	TRBJ1-1	ASNPTGGNTEAF
TRBV5-4	13	TRBJ1-1	ASSLRANWNTEAF
TRBV29-1	14	TRBJ1-5	SVSLGGSDSNQPQH
TRBV18	11	TRBJ1-6	ASSPRDGSPLH
TRBV7-9	14	TRBJ2-3	ASSLQTSGRGNTQY
TRBV6-5	12	TRBJ2-7	ASTAGQGTYEQY
TRBV18	15	TRBJ2-3	ASSPGIGTEDTDTQY
TRBV5-1	17	TRBJ2-6	ASSLGRDRGPYGANVLT
TRBV5-6	14	TRBJ2-4	ASSLLGGWSENIQY
TRBV27	11	TRBJ1-2	ASSLTWKDGYT
TRBV6-6	11	TRBJ1-5	ASSYDSAQPQH
TRBV7-6	14	TRBJ2-2	ASSHSLGRDTGELF
TRBV5-1	12	TRBJ2-2	ASSFQGDTGELF
TRBV19	13	TRBJ2-1	ASRSGGSSYNEQF
TRBV10-3	13	TRBJ2-2	AISENRDPTGKLF
TRBV28	12	TRBJ2-3	ASSLTGATDTQY
TRBV12-2	16	TRBJ2-7	ASRLVSTSGTSFCEQY
TRBV7-2	15	TRBJ2-5	ASSLVLAGGDRETQY
TRBV6-1	13	TRBJ2-1	ASSDQMGQGYEQF
TRBV5-1	13	TRBJ1-2	ASSLSPSAQYGYT
TRBV5-1	12	TRBJ1-2	ASSLGDRNYGYT
TRBV6-5	13	TRBJ2-3	ASRERRLAGDTQY